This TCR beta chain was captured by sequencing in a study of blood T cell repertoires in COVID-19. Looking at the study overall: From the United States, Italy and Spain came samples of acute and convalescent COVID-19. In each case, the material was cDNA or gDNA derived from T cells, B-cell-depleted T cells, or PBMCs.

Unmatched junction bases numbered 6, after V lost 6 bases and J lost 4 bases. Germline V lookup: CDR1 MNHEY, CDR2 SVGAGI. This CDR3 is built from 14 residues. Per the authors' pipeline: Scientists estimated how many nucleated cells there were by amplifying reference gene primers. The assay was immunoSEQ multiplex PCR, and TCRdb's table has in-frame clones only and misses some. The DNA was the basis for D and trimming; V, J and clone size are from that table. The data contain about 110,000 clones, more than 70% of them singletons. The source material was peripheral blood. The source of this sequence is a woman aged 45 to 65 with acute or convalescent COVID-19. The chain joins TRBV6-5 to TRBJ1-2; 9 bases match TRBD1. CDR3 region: CASRDRDRVYGYTF. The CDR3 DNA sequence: TGTGCCAGCAGGGACCGGGACAGGGTCTATGGCTACACCTTC.